One and the same sample provided the 10 T cell receptor beta chains below, sequenced in a study of lung T cells in sarcoidosis with Löfgren's syndrome. TCRdb redid the calling of the reads with MiXCR, one entry per CDR3 protein. Among 58,000 or so distinct CDR3 sequences listed, 21% were seen once. Sequenced sample: CD4+ T cells from PBMCs. All receptors derive from a human donor with sarcoidosis (Löfgren's syndrome or another form), or a control subject (not recorded which).

This clonotype was picked up many times. V and J are TRBV14 and TRBJ1-4; TRBD1 might be the D (6 bases). CDR1 and CDR2 from the germline V gene are SGHDN and FVKESK. This CDR3 spans 16 amino acids. Trimming left V 4 bases short and J 8 bases short, with 20 bases between. CDR3 region: CASSPLQPGGGEKLFF. DNA for the CDR3: TGTGCCAGCAGCCCTCTCCAGCCCGGGGGCGGCGAAAAACTGTTTTTT.

This clonotype was picked up many times. The chain couples TRBV20-1 to TRBJ2-1; the match to TRBD2 covers 7 bases. Germline V gene data show CDR1 as DFQATT and CDR2 as SNEGSKA (reference sequence). CDR3 length: 12 residues. J was trimmed by 9 bases and V by 3 bases; bases with no gene match: 5. Here the CDR3 DNA reads TGCAGTGCTAGCGGGGGACTACGTGAGCAGTTCTTC. This codes for CSASGGLREQFF.

In this sample, this clonotype is medium-sized. The rearrangement uses TRBV6-1 and TRBJ1-4, with D hard to call. V was trimmed by 5 bases and J by 0 bases, leaving 10 bases between them. Looked up from germline, CDR1 is MNHNS and CDR2 is SASEGT. The CDR3 sequence is 15 residues long. CDR3 amino acids: CASSRYTATNEKLFF. CDR3 nucleotides: TGTGCCAGCAGTCGTTACACAGCAACTAATGAAAAACTGTTTTTT.

Concerning this clonotype: A much larger clone differs by one base, so this may be a read error. The chain uses TRBV20-1 and TRBJ1-1; no clear D gene. This CDR3 has 11 amino acids. Germline lookup yields CDR1 DFQATT and CDR2 SNEGSKA (reference sequence). V was clipped by 7 bases and J by 1 base, with 7 bases between them. The CDR3 reads CSVGANTEAFF. CDR3 in DNA: TGCAGTGTGGGCGCGAACACTGAAGCTTTCTTT.

As for this clonotype: A much larger clone differs by one base, so this may be a read error. The CDR3 does not end in the conserved phenylalanine or tryptophan, so this is likely a read error. The rearrangement uses TRBV11-2 and TRBJ2-7; D remains unclear. The CDR3 has 13 residues. Trimming pared 1 base from V and 3 bases from J, leaving 7 bases between. The germline gives CDR1 SGHAT, CDR2 FQNNGV. The CDR3 region has the DNA TGTGCCAGCAGCTTAGTCTCCAACTACGAGCAGTACATC. This codes for CASSLVSNYEQYI.

This clonotype was observed at least ten times. The genes are TRBV20-1 and TRBJ2-5; possibly TRBD1 or TRBD2 for D (5 bases each). The length of the CDR3 is 16 residues. V was shortened by 3 bases and J by 2 bases, with 19 bases between the two germline ends. CDR1 and CDR2 from the germline V gene are DFQATT and SNEGSKA (reference sequence). CDR3 in amino acids: CSASRPAGTNQETQYF. CDR3 nucleotides: TGCAGTGCTAGTCGGCCGGCAGGGACCAATCAAGAGACCCAGTACTTC.

This clonotype was recorded a few times. The rearrangement links TRBV11-2 to TRBJ2-4; D gene uncertain. Trimming shortened V by 4 bases and J by 0 bases, and 19 bases separated the two germline ends. This CDR3 is built from 18 residues. Germline loops: CDR1 SGHAT, CDR2 FQNNGV. The DNA for the CDR3 is TGTGCCAGCAGCTCCATCAAAGGCCGTGCGGAAGCCAAAAACATTCAGTACTTC. Translating gives CASSSIKGRAEAKNIQYF.

V usage is TRBV7-6 and J usage is TRBJ2-7; 8 nucleotides line up with TRBD1. The CDR3 sequence is 15 residues long. The germline V gene encodes CDR1 SGHVS and CDR2 FNYEAQ. V gave up 1 base and J gave up 3 bases; unmatched junction bases: 5. CDR3 nucleotide sequence: TGTGCCAGCAGCTTAGAGGACAGGGCGAACTACGAGCAGTACGTC. Its protein product is CASSLEDRANYEQYV.

The rearrangement uses TRBV18 and TRBJ2-1, with D possibly called TRBD1 or TRBD2 (5 bases each). V was clipped by 4 bases and J by 6 bases, with 16 bases between them. Germline CDR1 reads KGHSH; CDR2 reads LQKENI. The CDR3 is 15 amino acids. CDR3 nucleotide sequence: TGTGCCAGCTCACGTCGCCAGGTTGGGGGCAATGAGCAGTTCTTC. Its protein is CASSRRQVGGNEQFF.

In this sample, this clonotype turned up many times. The V and J genes are TRBV6-2 or TRBV6-3 and TRBJ1-1, with D maybe TRBD1 (6 bases). The CDR3 covers 14 residues. V was shortened by 4 bases and J by 5 bases, with 14 bases between the two germline ends. Per the germline V gene, CDR1 is MNHEY and CDR2 is SVGEGT. CDR3 loop: CASSSHRDGTEAFF. Written as DNA, the CDR3 is TGTGCCAGCAGTTCTCACAGGGACGGTACTGAAGCTTTCTTT.